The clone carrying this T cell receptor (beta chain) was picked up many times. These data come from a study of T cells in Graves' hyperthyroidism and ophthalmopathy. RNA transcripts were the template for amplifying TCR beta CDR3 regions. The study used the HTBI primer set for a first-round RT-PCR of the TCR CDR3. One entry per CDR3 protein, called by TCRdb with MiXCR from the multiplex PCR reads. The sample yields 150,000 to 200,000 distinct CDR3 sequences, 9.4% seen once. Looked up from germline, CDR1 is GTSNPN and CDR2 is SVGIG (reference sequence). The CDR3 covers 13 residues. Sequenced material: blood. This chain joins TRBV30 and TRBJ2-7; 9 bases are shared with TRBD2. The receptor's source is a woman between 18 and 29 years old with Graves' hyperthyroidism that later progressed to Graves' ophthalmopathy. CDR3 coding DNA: TGTGCAGCCTCTAGCGGGGATGCGGCCGAGCAGTACTTC. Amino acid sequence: CAASSGDAAEQYF.